This section outlines one T cell receptor (beta chain) sequence together with its context. The data were produced by immunoSEQ multiplex PCR, yet TCRdb's version contains in-frame clones alone and is incomplete. The table has some 48,000 clones, 80% seen once. The data derive from a study of PD-1 blockade in classical Hodgkin lymphoma. V gave up 1 base and J gave up 6 bases, with 16 bases separating them. The CDR3 has 16 amino acids. Germline lookup yields CDR1 SGHVS and CDR2 FNYEAQ. Described time point: cycle 4 day 1 (C4D1), after about 6 weeks of nivolumab. Each of the patients experienced relapse following autologous stem cell transplantation, and their brentuximab vedotin exposure differed.

Sequencing was performed on peripheral blood mononuclear cells (PBMCs), taken before the fourth cycle of nivolumab. V is TRBV7-6 and J is TRBJ2-4; no firm D call. The clonotype was recovered from a human donor with classical Hodgkin lymphoma. This chain's CDR3 is CASSLDIRQLGNIQYF. The CDR3 DNA sequence: TGTGCCAGCAGCTTAGACATTCGGCAGTTGGGAAACATTCAGTACTTC.